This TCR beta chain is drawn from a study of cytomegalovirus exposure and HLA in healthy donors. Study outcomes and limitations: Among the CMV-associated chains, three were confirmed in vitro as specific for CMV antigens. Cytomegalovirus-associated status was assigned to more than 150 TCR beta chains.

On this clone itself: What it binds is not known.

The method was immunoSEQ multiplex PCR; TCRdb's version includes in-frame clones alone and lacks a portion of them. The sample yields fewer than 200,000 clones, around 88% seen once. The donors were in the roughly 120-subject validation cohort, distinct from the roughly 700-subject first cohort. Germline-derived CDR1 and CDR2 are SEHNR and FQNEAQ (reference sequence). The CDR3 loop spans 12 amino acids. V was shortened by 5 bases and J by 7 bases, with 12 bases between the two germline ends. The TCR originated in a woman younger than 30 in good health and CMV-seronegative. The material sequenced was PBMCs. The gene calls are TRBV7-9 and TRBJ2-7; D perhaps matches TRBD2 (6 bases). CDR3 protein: CASSPPRGEQYF. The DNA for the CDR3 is TGTGCCAGCAGCCCCCCGCGGGGTGAGCAGTACTTC. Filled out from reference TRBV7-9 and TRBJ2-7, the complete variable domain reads DTGVSQNPRHKITKRGQNVTFRCDPISEHNRLYWYRQTLGQGPEFLTYFQNEAQLEKSRLLSDRFSAERPKGSFSTLEIQRTEQGDSAMYLCASSPPRGEQYFGPGTRLTVT.